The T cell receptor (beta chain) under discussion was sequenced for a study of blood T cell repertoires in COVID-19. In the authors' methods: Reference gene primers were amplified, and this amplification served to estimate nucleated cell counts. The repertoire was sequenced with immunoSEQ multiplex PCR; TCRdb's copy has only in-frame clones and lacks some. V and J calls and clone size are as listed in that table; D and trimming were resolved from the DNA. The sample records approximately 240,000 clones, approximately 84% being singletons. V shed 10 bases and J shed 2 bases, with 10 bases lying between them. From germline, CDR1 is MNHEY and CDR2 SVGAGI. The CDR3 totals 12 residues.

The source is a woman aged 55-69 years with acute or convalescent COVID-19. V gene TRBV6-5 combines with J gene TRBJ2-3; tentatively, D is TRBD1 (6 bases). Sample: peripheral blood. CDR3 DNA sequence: TGTGCCACCGGACAGTACACAGATACGCAGTATTTT. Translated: CATGQYTDTQYF.